What follows is one T cell receptor beta chain and its context. PCR used 60 Vbeta primers and 13 Jbeta primers. The data were produced by immunoSEQ multiplex PCR, yet TCRdb's version contains in-frame clones alone and is incomplete. The sample shows 100,000 to 150,000 clones, around 82% of them seen only once. Germline V gene lookup returns CDR1 LNHDA and CDR2 SQIVND (reference sequence). Trimming removed 2 bases from V and 5 bases from J; junction bases left unmatched: 5. The CDR3 extends over 16 amino acids. This entry comes from a study of cytomegalovirus exposure and HLA in healthy donors. The chain is built from TRBV19 and TRBJ2-5, with 13 positions matching TRBD2. The sequence came from a man aged 25-45 years in good health and CMV-seropositive. The source material was PBMCs. CDR3 sequence (DNA): TGTGCCAGTAGTATAACTAGCGGGAGGGCCGGCGAGACCCAGTACTTC. Its translation is CASSITSGRAGETQYF.